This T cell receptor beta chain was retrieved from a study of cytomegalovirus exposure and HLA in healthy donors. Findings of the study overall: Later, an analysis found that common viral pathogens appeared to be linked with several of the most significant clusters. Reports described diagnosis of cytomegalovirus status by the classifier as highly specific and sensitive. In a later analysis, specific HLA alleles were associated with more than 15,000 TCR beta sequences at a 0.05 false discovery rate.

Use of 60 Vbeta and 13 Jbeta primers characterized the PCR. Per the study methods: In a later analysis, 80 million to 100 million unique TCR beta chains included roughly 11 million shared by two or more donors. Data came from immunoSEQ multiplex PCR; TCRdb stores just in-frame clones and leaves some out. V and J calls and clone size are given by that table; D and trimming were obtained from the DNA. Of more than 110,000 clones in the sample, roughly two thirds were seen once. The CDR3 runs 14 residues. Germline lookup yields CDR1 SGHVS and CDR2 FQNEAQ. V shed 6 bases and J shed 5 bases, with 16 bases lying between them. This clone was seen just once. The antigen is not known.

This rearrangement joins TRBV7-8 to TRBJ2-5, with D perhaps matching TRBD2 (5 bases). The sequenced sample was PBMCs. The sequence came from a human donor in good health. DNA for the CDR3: TGTGCCAGCAGTCCCCCGGGGATATGGGAGACCCAGTACTTC. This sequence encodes CASSPPGIWETQYF.